What follows are 18 T cell receptor beta chains derived from one specimen sequenced in a study of low-dose radiotherapy and immunotherapy resistance in tumors. With TRAV- and TRBV-specific primers, first-strand cDNA was made, covering the alpha and beta chains. Amplification, which lasted roughly 22 PCR cycles, used a constant-region primer and V-primer adapter to amplify TCRs. Each CDR3 protein gets one entry after TCRdb re-called the reads with MiXCR. This sample has some 10,000 distinct CDR3 sequences, with roughly two thirds found just once. Receptors were obtained from a human donor with advanced metastatic prostate, ovarian, gallbladder or colorectal cancer (not recorded which). This table probably holds off-target reads from a library built for another chain.

This clonotype was seen only a few times. The chain uses TRBV11-2 and TRBJ1-1; D remains unclear. V lost 3 bases and J lost 4, with 6 bases in between. The V gene's germline CDR1 is SGHAT and CDR2 FQNNGV. This CDR3 region has 12 residues. The CDR3 reads CASSLYGTEAFF. CDR3 in DNA: TGTGCCAGCAGCTTGTACGGCACTGAAGCTTTCTTT. The variable domain in full, completed from reference TRBV11-2 and TRBJ1-1, reads EAGVAQSPRYKIIEKRQSVAFWCNPISGHATLYWYQQILGQGPKLLIQFQNNGVVDDSQLPKDRFSAERLKGVDSTLKIQPAKLEDSAVYLCASSLYGTEAFFGQGTRLTVV.

The chain has TRBV23-1 and TRBJ1-5; 7 bases align to TRBD1. TRBV23-1 is given ORF status, its function remaining uncertain. The CDR3 is 21 amino acids. V was clipped by 0 bases and J by 1 base; unmatched bases: 18. The CDR3 DNA reads TGCGCCAGCAGTCAATCTGGGGACAGTTCGGAGGGGGGGTCCAGCAATCAGCCCCAGCATTTT. Translating gives CASSQSGDSSEGGSSNQPQHF.

The sample holds a few counts of this clonotype. V is TRBV11-1 and J is TRBJ2-1; 7 bases line up with TRBD1. From germline, CDR1 is SGHAT and CDR2 FQDESV (reference sequence). CDR3 length equals 12 residues. V gave up 7 bases and J gave up 9 bases; unmatched junction bases: 6. The CDR3 sequence: CASTKGAAEQFF. As DNA, the CDR3 is TGTGCCAGCACGAAGGGGGCTGCTGAGCAGTTCTTC.

A single count supports this clonotype. The V gene is TRBV29-1, the J gene TRBJ1-4, with TRBD1 matching 8 bases. J lost 7 bases, V lost 2 bases, and 3 bases had no gene match. The CDR3 length is 13 residues. Germline lookup yields CDR1 SQVTM and CDR2 ANQGSEA. CDR3 amino acids: CSVEKQGAEKLFF. The CDR3 DNA sequence: TGCAGCGTTGAAAAGCAGGGGGCTGAAAAACTGTTTTTT.

This clonotype occurred once. V and J are TRBV10-3 and TRBJ1-2; D not certain. V was trimmed by 2 bases and J by 0 bases, leaving 4 bases between them. The CDR3 is made up of 13 amino acids. Germline-derived CDR1 and CDR2 are ENHRY and SYGVKD. CDR3 nucleotide sequence: TGTGCCATCAGTGAGCCCCCTAACTATGGCTACACCTTC. Its protein is CAISEPPNYGYTF.

V and J are TRBV20-1 and TRBJ2-1; weak D call: TRBD1 (5 bases). The CDR3 spans 15 residues. Per the germline V gene, CDR1 is DFQATT and CDR2 is SNEGSKA (reference sequence). V was pared by 0 bases and J by 4 bases, with 13 bases between. Here the CDR3 DNA reads TGCAGTGCTAGAGACCAGGGCGCTTTATACAATGAGCAGTTCTTC. As protein: CSARDQGALYNEQFF.

The J gene is TRBJ2-1, the V gene TRBV24-1; either TRBD1 or TRBD2 may fit D (6 bases each). Germline CDR1 and CDR2: KGHDR and SFDVKD. The CDR3 is 15 residues long. Trimming pared 4 bases from V and 5 bases from J, leaving 14 bases between. The CDR3 spells CATSEPGARNNEQFF. DNA of the CDR3: TGTGCCACCAGTGAACCGGGGGCGCGGAACAATGAGCAGTTCTTC.

V is TRBV5-5 and J is TRBJ2-7; 9 bases agree with TRBD2. The germline CDR1 and CDR2 sequences are SGHKS and YYEKEE (reference sequence). This CDR3 comprises 15 residues. Unmatched junction bases numbered 8, after V lost 0 bases and J lost 7 bases. The CDR3 here is CASSLGSSGVAEQYF. CDR3 bases: TGTGCCAGCAGCTTGGGGTCTAGCGGGGTAGCAGAGCAGTACTTC.

This clonotype was detected a few times. The chain recombines TRBV28 with TRBJ2-5; 8 bases fit TRBD1. V lost 3 bases, J lost 2 bases, and 8 bases stayed unmatched. Germline V gives CDR1 MDHEN, CDR2 SYDVKM. This CDR3 is 16 amino acids long. The CDR3 loop reads CASSFGVWTGQETQYF. CDR3 sequence (DNA): TGTGCCAGCAGTTTTGGCGTCTGGACAGGGCAAGAGACCCAGTACTTC.

The V and J genes are TRBV21-1 and TRBJ2-1; the D segment call TRBD2 is taken from the table without a DNA check. TRBV21-1 is assigned pseudogene status. CDR3 length: 16 residues. CDR3 amino acids: CASSIRLAFSYNEQFF. The CDR3 DNA is TGTGCCAGCAGCATACGACTAGCGTTCTCCTACAATGAGCAGTTCTTC.

CDR3 in amino acids: CASSLAGVRPTNEKLFF. As DNA, the CDR3 is TGCGCCAGCAGCTTGGCTGGAGTTAGGCCAACTAATGAAAAACTGTTTTTT. V and J are TRBV5-1 and TRBJ1-4; D not certain. CDR3 length: 17 amino acids. Between the trimmed V and J ends, which lost 0 bases and 0 bases, there was a span of 12 bases. Germline assignment: CDR1 SGHRS and CDR2 YFSETQ.

The table lists this clonotype with a few counts. The chain links TRBV29-1 to TRBJ2-7; TRBD1 aligns across 9 bases. The ends lost 4 bases at V and 3 bases at J; junction bases unmatched: 4. From germline, CDR1 is SQVTM and CDR2 ANQGSEA. The CDR3 is 13 residues long. CDR3 sequence (DNA): TGCAGCGTTGGGGGGACAGGGAACTACGAGCAGTACTTC. This codes for CSVGGTGNYEQYF.

The chain has TRBV4-1 and TRBJ1-2, with D tentatively TRBD1 (5 bases). The CDR3 sequence is 15 residues long. Trimming took off 4 bases at V and 2 bases at J, with 14 bases between the two ends. CDR1 and CDR2 from the germline V gene are MGHRA and YSYEKL. The CDR3: CASSPWIRGNYGYTF. The CDR3, as DNA: TGCGCCAGCAGCCCCTGGATAAGGGGAAACTATGGCTACACCTTC.

J is TRBJ1-2 and V is TRBV14; 7 bases agree with TRBD1. J lost 1 base, V lost 4 bases, and 15 bases had no gene match. The length of the CDR3 is 18 residues. Germline-derived CDR1 and CDR2 are SGHDN and FVKESK. The CDR3 region is CASSLYSTGTAGNYGYTF. CDR3 coding DNA: TGTGCCAGCAGCCTATATAGTACAGGGACAGCTGGTAACTATGGCTACACCTTC.

The chain combines TRBV4-1 with TRBJ2-1; D remains ambiguous. Trimming took 4 bases from V and 3 from J, leaving 19 bases between them. Germline V lookup: CDR1 MGHRA, CDR2 YSYEKL. There are 17 residues in the CDR3. CDR3 residues: CASSLQLARQNYNEQFF. DNA for the CDR3: TGCGCCAGCAGCCTACAGCTGGCCAGACAAAACTACAATGAGCAGTTCTTC.

The V gene is TRBV29-1, the J gene TRBJ2-5; 7 bases agree with TRBD1. J gave up 10 bases and V 6 bases, and 17 bases lay outside the gene matches. The CDR3 is 14 residues long. From germline, CDR1 is SQVTM and CDR2 ANQGSEA. The chain's CDR3 is CSVDGVTGKKGQYF. The CDR3 DNA reads as TGCAGCGTGGACGGGGTGACAGGGAAGAAGGGCCAGTACTTC.

This chain connects TRBV28 to TRBJ2-1; 11 positions match TRBD1. Germline CDR1 reads MDHEN; CDR2 reads SYDVKM. J was trimmed by 8 bases and V by 7 bases; bases with no gene match: 16. The CDR3 totals 17 residues. The CDR3 sequence: CASMAPGTGGGRDEQFF. CDR3 bases: TGTGCCAGCATGGCCCCTGGGACAGGGGGAGGCCGCGATGAGCAGTTCTTC.

This clonotype has a single count. The chain is built from TRBV20-1 and TRBJ2-1; TRBD2 agrees at 7 bases. The CDR3 contains 14 residues. Per the germline V gene, CDR1 is DFQATT and CDR2 is SNEGSKA (reference sequence). V trimming: 6 bases; J trimming: 1 base; junction bases outside the gene matches: 6. The CDR3, as DNA: TGCAGTGCGTCCGCGGGAGTTTCCTACAATGAGCAGTTCTTC. It codes for CSASAGVSYNEQFF.